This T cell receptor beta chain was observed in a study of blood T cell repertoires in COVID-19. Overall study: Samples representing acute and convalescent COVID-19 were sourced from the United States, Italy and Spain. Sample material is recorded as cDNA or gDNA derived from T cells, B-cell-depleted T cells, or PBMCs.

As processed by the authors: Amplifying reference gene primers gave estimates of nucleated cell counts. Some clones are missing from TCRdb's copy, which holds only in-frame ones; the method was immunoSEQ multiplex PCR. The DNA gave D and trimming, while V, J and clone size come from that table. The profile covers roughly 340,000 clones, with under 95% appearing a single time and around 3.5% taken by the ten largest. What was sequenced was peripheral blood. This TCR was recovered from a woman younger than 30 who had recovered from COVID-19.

The CDR3 protein is CAISEYLPSDNTGELFF. DNA for the CDR3: TGTGCCATCAGTGAGTATCTACCTAGCGATAACACCGGGGAGCTGTTTTTT. The V and J genes are TRBV10-3 and TRBJ2-2, with D tentatively TRBD2 (6 bases). This CDR3 is 17 amino acids long. The germline V gene has CDR1 ENHRY and CDR2 SYGVKD. V lost 1 base, J lost 2 bases, and 14 bases lay in between.